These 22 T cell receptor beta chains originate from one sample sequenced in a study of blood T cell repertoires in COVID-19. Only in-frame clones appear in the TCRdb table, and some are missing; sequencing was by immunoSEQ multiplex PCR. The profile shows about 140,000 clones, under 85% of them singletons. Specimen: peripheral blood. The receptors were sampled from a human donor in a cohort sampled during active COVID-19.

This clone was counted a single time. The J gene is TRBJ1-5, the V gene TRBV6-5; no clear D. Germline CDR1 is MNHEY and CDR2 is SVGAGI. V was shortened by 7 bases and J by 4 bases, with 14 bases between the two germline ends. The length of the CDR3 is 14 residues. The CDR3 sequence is CASKDPRVNQPQHF. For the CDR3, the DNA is TGTGCCAGCAAGGATCCCCGGGTTAATCAGCCCCAGCATTTT.

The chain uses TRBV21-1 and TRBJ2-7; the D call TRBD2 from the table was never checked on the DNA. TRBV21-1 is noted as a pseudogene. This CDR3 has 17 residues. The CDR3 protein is CASSRETGTSGYYEQYF. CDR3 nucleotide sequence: TGTGCCAGCAGCAGGGAAACGGGGACTAGCGGATACTACGAGCAGTACTTC.

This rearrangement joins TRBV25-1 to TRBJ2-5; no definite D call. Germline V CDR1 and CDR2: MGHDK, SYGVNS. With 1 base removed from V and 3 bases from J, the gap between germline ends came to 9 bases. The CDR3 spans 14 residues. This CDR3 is CASSEFESKETQYF. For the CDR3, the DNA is TGTGCCAGCAGTGAATTTGAGAGCAAAGAGACCCAGTACTTC.

Here the CDR3 DNA reads TGTGCCAGCTCACCACGCGCGACAGGGACCACTGAAGCTTTCTTT. Its translation: CASSPRATGTTEAFF. The V and J genes are TRBV18 and TRBJ1-1; 7 nucleotides line up with TRBD1. The ends lost 1 base at V and 4 bases at J; junction bases unmatched: 6. This CDR3 region has 15 residues. The germline gives CDR1 KGHSH, CDR2 LQKENI.

The CDR3 is CASSDSLTGEVIAYSNQPQHF. The CDR3 bases are TGTGCCAGCAGTGACTCTCTGACAGGGGAAGTTATTGCTTATAGCAATCAGCCCCAGCATTTT. This rearrangement joins TRBV6-4 to TRBJ1-5, with TRBD1 identical over 8 bases. CDR1 and CDR2 (germline): MRHNA, SNTAGT. This CDR3 spans 21 amino acids. Trimming cost V 0 bases and J 0 bases; bases outside gene matches: 16.

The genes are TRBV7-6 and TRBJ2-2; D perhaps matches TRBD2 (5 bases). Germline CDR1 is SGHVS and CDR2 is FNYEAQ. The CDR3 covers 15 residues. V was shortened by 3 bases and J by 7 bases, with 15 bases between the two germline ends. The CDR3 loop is CASSFPYRGIGELFF. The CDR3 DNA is TGTGCCAGCAGCTTTCCCTACCGGGGAATCGGGGAGCTGTTTTTT.

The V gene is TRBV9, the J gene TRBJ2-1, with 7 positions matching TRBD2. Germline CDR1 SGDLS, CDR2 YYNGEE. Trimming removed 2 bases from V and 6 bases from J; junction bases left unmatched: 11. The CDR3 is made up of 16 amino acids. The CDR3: CASSVVAAGPGNEQFF. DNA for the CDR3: TGTGCCAGCAGCGTCGTTGCAGCGGGACCTGGCAATGAGCAGTTCTTC.

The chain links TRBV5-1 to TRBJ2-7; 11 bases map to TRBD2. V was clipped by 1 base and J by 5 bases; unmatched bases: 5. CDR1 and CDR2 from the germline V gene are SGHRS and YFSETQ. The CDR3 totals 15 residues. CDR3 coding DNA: TGCGCCAGCAGCTTGAGCACTAGCGGGAGTAACGAGCAGTACTTC. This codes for CASSLSTSGSNEQYF.

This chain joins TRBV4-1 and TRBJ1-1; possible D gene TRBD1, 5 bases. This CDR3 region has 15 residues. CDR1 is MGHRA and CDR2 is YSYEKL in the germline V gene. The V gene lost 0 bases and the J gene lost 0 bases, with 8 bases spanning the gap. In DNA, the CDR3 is TGCGCCAGCAGCCAAGACCTGACAGTGAACACTGAAGCTTTCTTT. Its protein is CASSQDLTVNTEAFF.

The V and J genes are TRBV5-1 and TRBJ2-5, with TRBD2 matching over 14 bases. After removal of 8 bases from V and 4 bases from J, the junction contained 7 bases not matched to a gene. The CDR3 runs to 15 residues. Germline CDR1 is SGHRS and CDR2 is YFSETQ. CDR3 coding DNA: TGCGCCAGTACCGGGACTAGCGGGAGTCGAGAGACCCAGTACTTC. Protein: CASTGTSGSRETQYF.

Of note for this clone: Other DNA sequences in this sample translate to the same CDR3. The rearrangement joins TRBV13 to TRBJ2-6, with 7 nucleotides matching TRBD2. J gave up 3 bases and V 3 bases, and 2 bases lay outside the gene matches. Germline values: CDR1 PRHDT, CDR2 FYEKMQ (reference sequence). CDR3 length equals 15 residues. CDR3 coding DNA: TGTGCCAGCAGCTTCAGGGAGGGTGGGGCCAACGTCCTGACTTTC. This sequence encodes CASSFREGGANVLTF.

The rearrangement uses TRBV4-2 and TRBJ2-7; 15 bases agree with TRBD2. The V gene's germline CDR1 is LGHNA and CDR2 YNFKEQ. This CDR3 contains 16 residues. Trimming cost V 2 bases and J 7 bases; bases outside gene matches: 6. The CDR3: CASSQPPGLAGGEQYF. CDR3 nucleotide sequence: TGTGCCAGCAGCCAACCCCCGGGACTAGCGGGAGGTGAGCAGTACTTC.

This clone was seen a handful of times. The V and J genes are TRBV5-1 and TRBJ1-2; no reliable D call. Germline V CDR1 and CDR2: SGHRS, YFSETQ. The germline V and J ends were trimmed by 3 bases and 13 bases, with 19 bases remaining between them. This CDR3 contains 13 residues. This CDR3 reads CASSSRNPGGGTF. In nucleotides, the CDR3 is TGCGCCAGCAGCTCTCGCAACCCGGGAGGCGGCACCTTC. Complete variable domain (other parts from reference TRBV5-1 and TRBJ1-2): KAGVTQTPRYLIKTRGQQVTLSCSPISGHRSVSWYQQTPGQGLQFLFEYFSETQRNKGNFPGRFSGRQFSNSRSEMNVSTLELGDSALYLCASSSRNPGGGTFGSGTRLTVV.

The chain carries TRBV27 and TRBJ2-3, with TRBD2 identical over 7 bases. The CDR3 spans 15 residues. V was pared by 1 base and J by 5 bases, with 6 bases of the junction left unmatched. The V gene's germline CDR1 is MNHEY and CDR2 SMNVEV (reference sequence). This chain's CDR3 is CASSLFTSGGDTQYF. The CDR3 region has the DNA TGTGCCAGCAGTTTATTTACATCGGGGGGAGATACGCAGTATTTT.

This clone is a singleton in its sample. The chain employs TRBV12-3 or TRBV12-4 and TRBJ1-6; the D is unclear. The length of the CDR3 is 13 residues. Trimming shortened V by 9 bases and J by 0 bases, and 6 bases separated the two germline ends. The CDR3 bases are TGTGCCAGTGGCCCCTCCTATAATTCACCCCTCCACTTT. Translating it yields CASGPSYNSPLHF.

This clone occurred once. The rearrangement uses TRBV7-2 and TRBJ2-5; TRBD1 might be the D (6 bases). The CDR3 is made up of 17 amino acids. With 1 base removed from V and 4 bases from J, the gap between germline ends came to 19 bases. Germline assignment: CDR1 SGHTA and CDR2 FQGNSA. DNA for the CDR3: TGTGCCAGCAGCTTAGGAGGGGTAGGGGGAATGGGAGAGACCCAGTACTTC. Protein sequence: CASSLGGVGGMGETQYF. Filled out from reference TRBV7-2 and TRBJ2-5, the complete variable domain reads GAGVSQSPSNKVTEKGKDVELRCDPISGHTALYWYRQSLGQGLEFLIYFQGNSAPDKSGLPSDRFSAERTGGSVSTLTIQRTQQEDSAVYLCASSLGGVGGMGETQYFGPGTRLLVL.

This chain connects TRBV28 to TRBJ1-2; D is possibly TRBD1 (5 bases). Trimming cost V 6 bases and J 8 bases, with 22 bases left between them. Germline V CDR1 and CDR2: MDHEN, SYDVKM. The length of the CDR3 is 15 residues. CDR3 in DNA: TGTGCCAGCAGACTCCCAAGGGGCAGTGTAAACGGCTACACCTTC. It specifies CASRLPRGSVNGYTF.

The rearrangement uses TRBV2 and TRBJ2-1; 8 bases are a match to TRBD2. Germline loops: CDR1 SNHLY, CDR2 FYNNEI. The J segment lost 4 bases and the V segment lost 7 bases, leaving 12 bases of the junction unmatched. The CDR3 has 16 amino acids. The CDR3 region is CASNPSAAGAYNEQFF. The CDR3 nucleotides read TGTGCCAGCAACCCCAGCGCAGCGGGAGCTTACAATGAGCAGTTCTTC.

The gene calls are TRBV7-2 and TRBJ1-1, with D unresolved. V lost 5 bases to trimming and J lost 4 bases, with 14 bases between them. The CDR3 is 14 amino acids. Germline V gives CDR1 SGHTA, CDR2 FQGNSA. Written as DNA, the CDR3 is TGTGCCAGCAGCCCGTTTGTTTCGGGCACTGAAGCTTTCTTT. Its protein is CASSPFVSGTEAFF.

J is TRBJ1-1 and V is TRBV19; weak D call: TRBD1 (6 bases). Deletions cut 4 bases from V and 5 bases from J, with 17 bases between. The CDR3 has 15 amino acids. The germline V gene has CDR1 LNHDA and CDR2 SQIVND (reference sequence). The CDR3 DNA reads TGTGCCAGTAGTACCCAGAGGGGGGGACGGACTGAAGCTTTCTTT. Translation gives CASSTQRGGRTEAFF. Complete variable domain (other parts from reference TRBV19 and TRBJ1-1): DGGITQSPKYLFRKEGQNVTLSCEQNLNHDAMYWYRQDPGQGLRLIYYSQIVNDFQKGDIAEGYSVSREKKESFPLTVTSAQKNPTAFYLCASSTQRGGRTEAFFGQGTRLTVV.

CDR3 DNA sequence: TGCGCCAGCAGCCTGTTAGCGGAGGAGACCCAGTACTTC. It is translated as CASSLLAEETQYF. The chain joins TRBV5-1 to TRBJ2-5, with D possibly matching TRBD2 (6 bases). Germline assignment: CDR1 SGHRS and CDR2 YFSETQ. V lost 4 bases, J lost 5 bases, and 12 bases lay in between. The CDR3 loop spans 13 amino acids.

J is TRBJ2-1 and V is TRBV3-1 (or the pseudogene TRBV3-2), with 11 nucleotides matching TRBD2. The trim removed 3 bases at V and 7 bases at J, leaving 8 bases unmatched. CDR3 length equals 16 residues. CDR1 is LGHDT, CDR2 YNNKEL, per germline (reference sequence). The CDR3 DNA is TGTGCCAGCAGCCATCATGGGACTAGCGGCCATAATGAGCAGTTCTTC. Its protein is CASSHHGTSGHNEQFF.